These 29 T cell receptor beta chains were all obtained from the same sample, sequenced in a study of T cell responses to AZD1222 COVID-19 vaccine. Sequencing used immunoSEQ multiplex PCR; TCRdb keeps in-frame clones, though not all of them. The sample lists about 99,000 clones, roughly 90% occurring once. Material: peripheral blood, obtained on day 0 of AZD1222 vaccination. These receptors originate from an adult in good health.

The V gene is TRBV7-8, the J gene TRBJ2-7; 10 bases agree with TRBD1. The length of the CDR3 is 14 residues. The J segment lost 6 bases and the V segment lost 5 bases, leaving 7 bases of the junction unmatched. In germline, CDR1 is SGHVS, CDR2 FQNEAQ. The CDR3 sequence is CASSMRQGAAEQYF. DNA of the CDR3: TGTGCCAGCAGCATGAGACAGGGGGCCGCCGAGCAGTACTTC.

This sequence joins TRBV30 and TRBJ2-1; 13 nucleotides line up with TRBD2. The CDR3 consists of 16 residues. V was clipped by 2 bases and J by 4 bases; unmatched bases: 5. Germline lookup yields CDR1 GTSNPN and CDR2 SVGIG (reference sequence). The CDR3 loop reads CAWSFMTSGGYNEQFF. The CDR3 DNA follows: TGTGCCTGGAGTTTCATGACTAGCGGGGGGTACAATGAGCAGTTCTTC.

The chain joins TRBV11-2 to TRBJ2-7, with D maybe TRBD2 (6 bases). V was cut by 1 base and J by 1 base, with 14 bases left in between. In germline, CDR1 is SGHAT, CDR2 FQNNGV. This CDR3 has 16 amino acids. The CDR3: CASSLGRLASSYEQYF. In DNA, the CDR3 is TGTGCCAGCAGCTTAGGTAGGCTAGCGAGTTCCTACGAGCAGTACTTC.

The V and J genes are TRBV4-1 and TRBJ1-4; D unresolved. Germline-derived CDR1 and CDR2 are MGHRA and YSYEKL. This CDR3 contains 21 residues. Trimming removed 3 bases at V and 1 base at J, with 27 bases between. The CDR3, as DNA: TGCGCCAGCAGCCATTTCTTACCGGGAGGGCCTCATCTAGTAACTAATGAAAAACTGTTTTTT. Amino acid sequence: CASSHFLPGGPHLVTNEKLFF.

V is TRBV30 and J is TRBJ1-2; 7 bases fit TRBD1. The CDR3 totals 12 residues. Germline V gene lookup returns CDR1 GTSNPN and CDR2 SVGIG (reference sequence). V was clipped by 5 bases and J by 3 bases; unmatched bases: 3. The chain's CDR3 is CAWRDSYYGYTF. The CDR3 DNA follows: TGTGCCTGGCGGGACAGTTACTATGGCTACACCTTC.

V is TRBV7-3 and J is TRBJ1-1; no reliable D call. The CDR3 extends over 13 amino acids. V gave up 2 bases and J gave up 3 bases, with 7 bases separating them. The germline V gene encodes CDR1 SGHTA and CDR2 FQGTGA. The CDR3 DNA follows: TGTGCCAGCAGCTTATTATTAGACACTGAAGCTTTCTTT. Its protein is CASSLLLDTEAFF.

This chain links TRBV6-4 with TRBJ1-1, with D hard to call. This CDR3 spans 13 amino acids. From germline, CDR1 is MRHNA and CDR2 SNTAGT. V lost 0 bases, J lost 8 bases, and 10 bases lay in between. CDR3 residues: CASSDSISKEAFF. The CDR3, as DNA: TGTGCCAGCAGTGACTCGATCAGCAAAGAAGCTTTCTTT.

The chain recombines TRBV20-1 with TRBJ1-2; D is uncertain. Germline CDR1 DFQATT, CDR2 SNEGSKA (reference sequence). The CDR3 is 8 amino acids. CDR3 loop: CRVSGYTF. DNA for the CDR3: TGCAGGGTGAGCGGCTACACCTTC.

The rearrangement links TRBV19 to TRBJ2-1; D ambiguous. Germline loops: CDR1 LNHDA, CDR2 SQIVND (reference sequence). V lost 3 bases and J lost 10, with 13 bases in between. CDR3 size: 13 residues. CDR3 region: CASSISQREEQFF. The CDR3 region has the DNA TGTGCCAGTAGTATTTCTCAGCGAGAGGAGCAGTTCTTC.

The chain links TRBV10-1 to TRBJ2-2; no reliable D call. The CDR3 runs to 12 residues. Germline CDR1 reads WNHNN; CDR2 reads SYGVQD (reference sequence). With 6 bases removed from V and 5 bases from J, the gap between germline ends came to 7 bases. CDR3 sequence (DNA): TGCGCCAGCAGCGCCGCGACCGGGGAGCTGTTTTTT. Its translation is CASSAATGELFF.

This clone turned up a few times. This chain joins TRBV27 and TRBJ1-2; no firm D call. Germline CDR1 reads MNHEY; CDR2 reads SMNVEV (reference sequence). V was shortened by 1 base and J by 6 bases, with 18 bases between the two germline ends. The length of the CDR3 is 16 residues. In DNA, the CDR3 is TGTGCCAGCAGTTTATTGGCCGGGAGGACCTTGGATGGCTACACCTTC. Amino acids: CASSLLAGRTLDGYTF.

The rearrangement links TRBV7-3 to TRBJ2-1; 16 bases fit TRBD2. The germline V gene has CDR1 SGHTA and CDR2 FQGTGA. The CDR3 is 15 amino acids. Trimming at V came to 4 bases and at J to 7 bases, leaving 1 base not matched to a gene. The CDR3 nucleotides read TGTGCCAGCAGCTCGGGACTAGCGGGAGGGAATGAGCAGTTCTTC. Protein: CASSSGLAGGNEQFF.

This rearrangement joins TRBV5-1 to TRBJ2-2, with 11 positions matching TRBD2. Germline V gene sequence: CDR1 SGHRS, CDR2 YFSETQ. The CDR3 sequence is 15 residues long. V lost 4 bases and J lost 6; bases outside the gene matches: 5. CDR3 nucleotides: TGCGCCAGCAGCGCTAGCGGGAGGAATGCCGGGGAGCTGTTTTTT. This translates into CASSASGRNAGELFF.

This clone was picked up a small number of times. The chain couples TRBV27 to TRBJ2-3, with no clear D. The CDR3 extends over 15 amino acids. CDR1 is MNHEY, CDR2 SMNVEV, per germline (reference sequence). V was trimmed by 3 bases and J by 2 bases, leaving 12 bases between them. The CDR3 nucleotides are TGTGCCAGCAGTTTTGGGCAACTAAACACAGATACGCAGTATTTT. Translating it yields CASSFGQLNTDTQYF.

The V call is TRBV5-6, the J call TRBJ1-1, with TRBD1 as a possible D gene (6 bases). Deletions cut 4 bases from V and 0 bases from J, with 13 bases between. The CDR3 sequence is 15 residues long. CDR1 and CDR2 (germline): SGHDT, YYEEEE. CDR3 residues: CASSGGGQLNTEAFF. The CDR3 coding sequence is TGTGCCAGCAGCGGGGGTGGACAGCTGAACACTGAAGCTTTCTTT.

V is TRBV7-8 and J is TRBJ1-1; D call uncertain. The V gene lost 7 bases and the J gene lost 12 bases, with 15 bases spanning the gap. The CDR3 runs to 11 residues. Looked up from germline, CDR1 is SGHVS and CDR2 is FQNEAQ. In DNA, the CDR3 is TGTGCCAGCACTTCTTATGGCGCTCCTTTCTTT. The encoded protein is CASTSYGAPFF.

J is TRBJ2-7 and V is TRBV15; 9 bases map to TRBD1. After removal of 5 bases from V and 4 bases from J, the junction contained 6 bases not matched to a gene. This CDR3 comprises 14 residues. Germline loops: CDR1 LNHNV, CDR2 YYDKDF (reference sequence). The CDR3 loop is CATSQDRGLYEQYF. The CDR3 DNA sequence: TGTGCCACCAGCCAGGACAGGGGACTATACGAGCAGTACTTC.

The chain is built from TRBV18 and TRBJ1-2, with D perhaps TRBD1 (6 bases). Between the trimmed V and J ends, which lost 6 bases and 6 bases, there was a span of 14 bases. The germline gives CDR1 KGHSH, CDR2 LQKENI. This CDR3 comprises 13 residues. CDR3 protein: CASSPDRTHGYTF. CDR3 DNA sequence: TGTGCCAGCTCCCCGGACAGAACACATGGCTACACCTTC.

This clone showed up just a few times. The CDR3 DNA is TGTGCCAGCAGCTACCGGGACACCGGCCGTGAAGCTTTCTTT. Amino acid sequence: CASSYRDTGREAFF. The V and J genes are TRBV7-2 and TRBJ1-1, with a weak D call TRBD1 (6 bases). Germline assignment: CDR1 SGHTA and CDR2 FQGNSA. The V gene lost 4 bases and the J gene lost 7 bases, with 16 bases spanning the gap. CDR3 length equals 14 residues.

The chain couples TRBV28 to TRBJ2-1; D not certain. The V gene's germline CDR1 is MDHEN and CDR2 SYDVKM. Trimming shortened V by 8 bases and J by 8 bases, and 16 bases separated the two germline ends. This CDR3 region has 13 residues. In nucleotides, the CDR3 is TGTGCCAGCGGGCGGCCTTATACTTATGAGCAGTTCTTC. It specifies CASGRPYTYEQFF.

V gene TRBV5-1 combines with J gene TRBJ2-3, with D possibly being TRBD1 (6 bases). The ends were cut back, 2 bases at V and 4 bases at J, with 11 bases in the middle. This CDR3 has 14 residues. The germline CDR1 and CDR2 sequences are SGHRS and YFSETQ. CDR3 amino acids: CASSLRQASDTQYF. CDR3 coding DNA: TGCGCCAGCAGCTTAAGACAGGCATCAGATACGCAGTATTTT.

This chain joins TRBV3-1 (or the pseudogene TRBV3-2) and TRBJ2-2, with 8 bases matching TRBD2. Germline V CDR1 and CDR2: LGHDT, YNNKEL (reference sequence). This CDR3 has 17 amino acids. V was pared by 3 bases and J by 4 bases, with 10 bases of the junction left unmatched. The CDR3: CASSQWSGRKFTGELFF. DNA for the CDR3: TGTGCCAGCAGCCAGTGGAGCGGGAGAAAGTTCACCGGGGAGCTGTTTTTT.

The rearrangement joins TRBV19 to TRBJ2-7; tentative D call: TRBD2 (5 bases). V was cut by 6 bases and J by 3 bases, with 15 bases left in between. The germline V gene encodes CDR1 LNHDA and CDR2 SQIVND (reference sequence). CDR3 length: 14 amino acids. CDR3 region: CASSPTSPLYEQYF. The CDR3 DNA reads TGTGCCAGTAGCCCTACTAGTCCCCTCTACGAGCAGTACTTC.

CDR3 amino acids: CATIPLAGAVETQYF. In nucleotides, the CDR3 is TGTGCCACGATCCCGCTAGCGGGAGCCGTTGAGACCCAGTACTTC. This chain connects TRBV6-5 to TRBJ2-5; TRBD2 matches 10 bases. CDR1 and CDR2 from the germline V gene are MNHEY and SVGAGI. V trimming: 10 bases; J trimming: 5 bases; junction bases outside the gene matches: 13. The CDR3 sequence is 15 residues long.

The chain is built from TRBV27 and TRBJ2-7, with D perhaps matching TRBD1 (6 bases). Germline V gene data show CDR1 as MNHEY and CDR2 as SMNVEV (reference sequence). V lost 5 bases and J 10 bases, leaving 15 bases between the germline ends. CDR3 length: 12 residues. CDR3 protein: CASSPWSGHQYF. In nucleotides, the CDR3 is TGTGCCAGCAGTCCTTGGTCGGGACACCAGTACTTC.

The chain combines TRBV24-1 with TRBJ2-1, with D hard to call. This CDR3 has 14 amino acids. Deletions cut 4 bases from V and 4 bases from J, with 10 bases between. From germline, CDR1 is KGHDR and CDR2 SFDVKD. CDR3 amino acids: CATSDRGRYNEQFF. The CDR3 DNA reads as TGTGCCACCAGTGACCGTGGACGGTACAATGAGCAGTTCTTC.

The V and J genes are TRBV6-2 or TRBV6-3 and TRBJ1-3; D call uncertain. The germline V gene encodes CDR1 MNHEY and CDR2 SVGEGT. The CDR3 totals 14 residues. V was cut by 2 bases and J by 4 bases, with 9 bases left in between. CDR3 bases: TGTGCCAGCAGTTACGCCAGCTTGGGAAACACCATATATTTT. It specifies CASSYASLGNTIYF.

This rearrangement joins TRBV28 to TRBJ1-1, with D possibly being TRBD1 (5 bases). The germline V gene encodes CDR1 MDHEN and CDR2 SYDVKM. With 7 bases removed from V and 8 bases from J, the gap between germline ends came to 11 bases. CDR3 length: 11 residues. The CDR3 nucleotides are TGTGCCAGCATCCTTAACAGGGAAGCTTTCTTT. Encoded protein: CASILNREAFF.

Only one count was recorded for this clone. This rearrangement joins TRBV28 to TRBJ1-2; TRBD1 might be the D (6 bases). From germline, CDR1 is MDHEN and CDR2 SYDVKM. Trimming shortened V by 2 bases and J by 4 bases, and 8 bases separated the two germline ends. CDR3 length equals 13 residues. The CDR3 DNA follows: TGTGCCAGCAGTTTAGTGGACAGCTATGGCTACACCTTC. Its translation is CASSLVDSYGYTF.